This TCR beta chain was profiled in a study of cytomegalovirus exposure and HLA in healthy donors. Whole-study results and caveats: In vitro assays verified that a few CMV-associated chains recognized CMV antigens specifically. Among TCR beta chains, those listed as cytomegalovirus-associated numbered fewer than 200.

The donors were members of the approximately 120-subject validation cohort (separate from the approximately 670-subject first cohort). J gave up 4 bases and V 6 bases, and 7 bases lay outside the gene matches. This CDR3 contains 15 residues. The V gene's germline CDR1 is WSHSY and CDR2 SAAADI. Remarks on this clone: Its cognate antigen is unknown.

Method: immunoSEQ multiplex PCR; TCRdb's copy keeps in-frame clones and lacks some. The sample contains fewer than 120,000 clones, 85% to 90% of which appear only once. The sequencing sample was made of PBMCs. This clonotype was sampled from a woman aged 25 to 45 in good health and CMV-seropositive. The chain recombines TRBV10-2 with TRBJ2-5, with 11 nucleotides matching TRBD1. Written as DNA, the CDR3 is TGCGCCAGCAGGACCCGGGACAGGGGGAGAGAGACCCAGTACTTC. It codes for CASRTRDRGRETQYF.